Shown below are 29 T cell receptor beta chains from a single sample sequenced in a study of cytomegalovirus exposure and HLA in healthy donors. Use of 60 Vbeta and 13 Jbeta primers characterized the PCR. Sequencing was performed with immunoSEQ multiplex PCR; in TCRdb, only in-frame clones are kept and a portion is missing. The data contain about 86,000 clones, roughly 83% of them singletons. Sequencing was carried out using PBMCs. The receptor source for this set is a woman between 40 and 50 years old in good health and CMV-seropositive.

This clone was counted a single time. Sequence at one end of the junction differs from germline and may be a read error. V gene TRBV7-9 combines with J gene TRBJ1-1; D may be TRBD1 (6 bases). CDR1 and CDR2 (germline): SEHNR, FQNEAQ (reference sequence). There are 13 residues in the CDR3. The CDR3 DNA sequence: TGTTCCAGCAGCAAGGACAGAAACACTGAAGCTTTCTTT. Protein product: CSSSKDRNTEAFF.

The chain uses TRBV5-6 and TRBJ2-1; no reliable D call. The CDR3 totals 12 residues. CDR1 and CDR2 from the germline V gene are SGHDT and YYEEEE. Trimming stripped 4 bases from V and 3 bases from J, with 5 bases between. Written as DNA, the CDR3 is TGTGCCAGCAGCCTCGTCTACAATGAGCAGTTCTTC. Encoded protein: CASSLVYNEQFF.

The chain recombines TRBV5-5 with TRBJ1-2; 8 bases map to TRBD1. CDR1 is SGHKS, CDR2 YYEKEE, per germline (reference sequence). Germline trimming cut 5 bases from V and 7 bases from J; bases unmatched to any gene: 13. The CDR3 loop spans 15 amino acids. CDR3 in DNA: TGTGCCAGCAGACTAAGAGACGGACAGGGAATTGGCTACACCTTC. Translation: CASRLRDGQGIGYTF.

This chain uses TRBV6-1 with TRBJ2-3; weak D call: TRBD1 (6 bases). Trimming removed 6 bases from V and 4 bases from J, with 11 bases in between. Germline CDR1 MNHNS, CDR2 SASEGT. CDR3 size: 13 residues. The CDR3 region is CASSVRGPDTQYF. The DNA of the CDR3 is TGTGCCAGCAGCGTCAGGGGCCCAGATACGCAGTATTTT.

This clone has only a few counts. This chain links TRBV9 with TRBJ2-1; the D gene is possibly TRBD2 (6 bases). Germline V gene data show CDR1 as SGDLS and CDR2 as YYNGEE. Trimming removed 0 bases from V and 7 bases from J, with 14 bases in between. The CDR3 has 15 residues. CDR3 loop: CASSVGTTAGNEQFF. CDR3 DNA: TGTGCCAGCAGCGTAGGGACTACTGCGGGGAATGAGCAGTTCTTC.

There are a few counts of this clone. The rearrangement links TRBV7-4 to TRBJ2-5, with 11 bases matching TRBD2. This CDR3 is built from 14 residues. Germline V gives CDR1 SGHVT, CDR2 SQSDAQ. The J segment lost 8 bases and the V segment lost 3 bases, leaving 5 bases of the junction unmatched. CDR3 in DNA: TGTGCCAGCAGCTTTGGACTAGCGGGTAGTACCCAGTACTTC. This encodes CASSFGLAGSTQYF.

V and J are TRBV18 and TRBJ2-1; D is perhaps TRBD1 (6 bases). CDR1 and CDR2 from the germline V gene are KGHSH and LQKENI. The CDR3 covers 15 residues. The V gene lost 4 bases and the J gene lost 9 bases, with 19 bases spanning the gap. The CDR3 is CASSLPWAVGAEQFF. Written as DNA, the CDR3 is TGTGCCAGCTCACTCCCCTGGGCTGTGGGGGCTGAGCAGTTCTTC.

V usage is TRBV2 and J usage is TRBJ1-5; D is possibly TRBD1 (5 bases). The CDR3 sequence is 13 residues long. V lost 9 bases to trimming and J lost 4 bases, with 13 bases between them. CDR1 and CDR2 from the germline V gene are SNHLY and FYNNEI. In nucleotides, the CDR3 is TGTGCCAGTGAACCGGGGGGGAATCAGCCCCAGCATTTT. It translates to CASEPGGNQPQHF.

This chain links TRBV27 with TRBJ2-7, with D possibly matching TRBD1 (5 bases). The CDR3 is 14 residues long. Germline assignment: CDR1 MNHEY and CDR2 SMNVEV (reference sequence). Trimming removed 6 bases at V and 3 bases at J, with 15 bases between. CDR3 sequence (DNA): TGTGCCAGCAGCCCAACAGGACCCCACTACGAGCAGTACTTC. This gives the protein CASSPTGPHYEQYF.

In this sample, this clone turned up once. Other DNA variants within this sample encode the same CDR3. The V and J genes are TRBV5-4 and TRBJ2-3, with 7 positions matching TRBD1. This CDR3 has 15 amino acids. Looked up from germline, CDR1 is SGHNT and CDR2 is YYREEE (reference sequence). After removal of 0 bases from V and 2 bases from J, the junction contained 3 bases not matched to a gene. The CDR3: CASSLDRGVTDTQYF. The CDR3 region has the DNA TGTGCCAGCAGCTTGGACAGGGGCGTCACAGATACGCAGTATTTT. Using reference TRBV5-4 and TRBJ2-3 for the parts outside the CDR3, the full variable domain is ETGVTQSPTHLIKTRGQQVTLRCSSQSGHNTVSWYQQALGQGPQFIFQYYREEENGRGNFPPRFSGLQFPNYSSELNVNALELDDSALYLCASSLDRGVTDTQYFGPGTRLTVL.

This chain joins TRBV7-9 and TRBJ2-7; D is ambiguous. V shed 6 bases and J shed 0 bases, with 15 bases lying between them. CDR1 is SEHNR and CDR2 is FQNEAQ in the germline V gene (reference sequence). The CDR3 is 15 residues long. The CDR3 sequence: CASSQSESPSYEQYF. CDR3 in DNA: TGTGCCAGCAGTCAAAGCGAATCCCCCTCCTACGAGCAGTACTTC. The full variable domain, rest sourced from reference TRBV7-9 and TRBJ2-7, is DTGVSQNPRHKITKRGQNVTFRCDPISEHNRLYWYRQTLGQGPEFLTYFQNEAQLEKSRLLSDRFSAERPKGSFSTLEIQRTEQGDSAMYLCASSQSESPSYEQYFGPGTRLTVT.

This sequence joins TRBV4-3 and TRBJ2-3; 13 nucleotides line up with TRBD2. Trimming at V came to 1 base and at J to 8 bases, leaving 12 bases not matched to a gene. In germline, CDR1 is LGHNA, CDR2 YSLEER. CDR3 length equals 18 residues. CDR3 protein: CASSQVTVTSGRAGTQYF. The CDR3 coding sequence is TGCGCCAGCAGCCAAGTCACCGTCACTAGCGGGAGGGCTGGTACGCAGTATTTT.

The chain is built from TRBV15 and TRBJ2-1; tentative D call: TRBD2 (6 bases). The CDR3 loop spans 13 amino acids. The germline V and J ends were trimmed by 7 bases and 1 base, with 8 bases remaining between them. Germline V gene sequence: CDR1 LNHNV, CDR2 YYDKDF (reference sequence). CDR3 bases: TGTGCCACCACCGGAGGGTCCTACAATGAGCAGTTCTTC. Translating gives CATTGGSYNEQFF.

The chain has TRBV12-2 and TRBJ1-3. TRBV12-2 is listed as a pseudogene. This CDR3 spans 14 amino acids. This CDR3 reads CASRLGGTGNTIYF. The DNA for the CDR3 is TGTGCAAGTCGCTTAGGCGGGACTGGAAACACCATATATTTT.

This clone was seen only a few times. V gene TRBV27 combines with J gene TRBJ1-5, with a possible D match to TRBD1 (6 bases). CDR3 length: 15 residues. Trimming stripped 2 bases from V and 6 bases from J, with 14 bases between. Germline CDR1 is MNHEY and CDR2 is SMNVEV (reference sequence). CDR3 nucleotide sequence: TGTGCCAGCAGTTTAACCACAGGGAATGGTCAGCCCCAGCATTTT. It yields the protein CASSLTTGNGQPQHF.

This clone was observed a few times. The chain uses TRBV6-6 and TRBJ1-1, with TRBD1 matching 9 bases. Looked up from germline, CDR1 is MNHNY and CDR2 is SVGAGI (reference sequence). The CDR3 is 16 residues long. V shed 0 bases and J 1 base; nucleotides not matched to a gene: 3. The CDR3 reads CASSYSRTGENTEAFF. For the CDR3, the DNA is TGTGCCAGCAGTTACTCACGGACAGGGGAGAACACTGAAGCTTTCTTT.

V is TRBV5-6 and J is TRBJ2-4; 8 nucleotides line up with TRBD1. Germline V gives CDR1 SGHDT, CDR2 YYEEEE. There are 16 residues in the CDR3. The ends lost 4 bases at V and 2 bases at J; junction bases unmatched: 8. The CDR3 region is CASSPQTGVPKNIQYF. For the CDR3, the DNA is TGTGCCAGCAGCCCCCAGACAGGGGTCCCCAAAAACATTCAGTACTTC. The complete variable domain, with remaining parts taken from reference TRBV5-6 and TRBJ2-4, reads DAGVTQSPTHLIKTRGQQVTLRCSPKSGHDTVSWYQQALGQGPQFIFQYYEEEERQRGNFPDRFSGHQFPNYSSELNVNALLLGDSALYLCASSPQTGVPKNIQYFGAGTRLSVL.

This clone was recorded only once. The CDR3 loop is CKIQINTEAFF. In DNA, the CDR3 is TGCAAAATCCAGATAAACACTGAAGCTTTCTTT. The chain links TRBV20-1 to TRBJ1-1; D is unresolved. CDR3 length: 11 amino acids. Per germline, CDR1 DFQATT and CDR2 SNEGSKA (reference sequence).

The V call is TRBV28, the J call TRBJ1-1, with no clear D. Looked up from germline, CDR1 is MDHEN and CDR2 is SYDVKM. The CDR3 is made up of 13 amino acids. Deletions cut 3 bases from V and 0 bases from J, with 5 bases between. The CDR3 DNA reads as TGTGCCAGCAGTTTTAGCCTGAACACTGAAGCTTTCTTT. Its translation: CASSFSLNTEAFF.

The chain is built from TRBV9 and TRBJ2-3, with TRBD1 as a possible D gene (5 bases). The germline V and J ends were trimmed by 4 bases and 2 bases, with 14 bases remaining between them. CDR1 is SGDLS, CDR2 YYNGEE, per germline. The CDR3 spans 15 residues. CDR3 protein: CASSTLGLFTDTQYF. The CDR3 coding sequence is TGTGCCAGCAGCACCCTGGGGCTTTTCACAGATACGCAGTATTTT.

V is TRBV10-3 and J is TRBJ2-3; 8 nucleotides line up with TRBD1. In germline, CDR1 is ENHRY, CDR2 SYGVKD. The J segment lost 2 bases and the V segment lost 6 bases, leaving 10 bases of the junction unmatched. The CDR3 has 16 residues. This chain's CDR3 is CAIRLGTGEDTDTQYF. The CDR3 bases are TGTGCCATCAGATTAGGGACAGGAGAGGACACAGATACGCAGTATTTT.

CDR3 amino acids: CASSLASTGRRGYGYTF. The CDR3 DNA reads as TGTGCCAGCAGTTTAGCGAGTACAGGGAGAAGGGGTTATGGCTACACCTTC. The J gene is TRBJ1-2, the V gene TRBV27, with a weak D call TRBD1 (6 bases). V was pared by 2 bases and J by 5 bases, with 21 bases between. In germline, CDR1 is MNHEY, CDR2 SMNVEV (reference sequence). The CDR3 runs 17 residues.

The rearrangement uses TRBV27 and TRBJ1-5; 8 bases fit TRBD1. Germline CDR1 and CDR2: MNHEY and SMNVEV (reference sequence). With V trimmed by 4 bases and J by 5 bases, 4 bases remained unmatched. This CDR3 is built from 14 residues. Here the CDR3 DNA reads TGTGCCAGCAGTTGGACAGGGTGGGATCAGCCCCAGCATTTT. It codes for CASSWTGWDQPQHF.

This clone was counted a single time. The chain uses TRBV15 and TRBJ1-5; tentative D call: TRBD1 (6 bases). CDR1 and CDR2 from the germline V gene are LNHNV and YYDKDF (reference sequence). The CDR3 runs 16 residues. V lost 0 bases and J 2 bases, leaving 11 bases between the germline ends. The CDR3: CATSREQGSGNQPQHF. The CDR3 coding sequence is TGTGCCACCAGCAGAGAACAGGGATCGGGCAATCAGCCCCAGCATTTT.

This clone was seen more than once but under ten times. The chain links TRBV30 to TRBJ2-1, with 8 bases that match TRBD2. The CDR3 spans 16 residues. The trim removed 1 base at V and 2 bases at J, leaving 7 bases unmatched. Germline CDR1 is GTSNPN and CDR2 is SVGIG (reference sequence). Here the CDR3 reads CAWSAAAGGPYNEQFF. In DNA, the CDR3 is TGTGCCTGGAGTGCTGCGGCGGGAGGCCCCTACAATGAGCAGTTCTTC.

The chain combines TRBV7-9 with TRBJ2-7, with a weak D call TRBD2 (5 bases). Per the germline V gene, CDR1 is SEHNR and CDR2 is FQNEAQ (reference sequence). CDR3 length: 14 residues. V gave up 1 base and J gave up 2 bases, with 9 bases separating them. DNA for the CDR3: TGTGCCAGCAGCTTAGTATCGGGAACCTACGAGCAGTACTTC. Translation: CASSLVSGTYEQYF.

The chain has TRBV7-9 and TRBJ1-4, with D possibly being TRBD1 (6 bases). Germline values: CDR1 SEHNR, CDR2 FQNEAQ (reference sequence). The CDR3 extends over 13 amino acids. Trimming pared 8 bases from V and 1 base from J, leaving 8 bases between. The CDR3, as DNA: TGTGCCAGCGAGGACAGAACTAATGAAAAACTGTTTTTT. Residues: CASEDRTNEKLFF.

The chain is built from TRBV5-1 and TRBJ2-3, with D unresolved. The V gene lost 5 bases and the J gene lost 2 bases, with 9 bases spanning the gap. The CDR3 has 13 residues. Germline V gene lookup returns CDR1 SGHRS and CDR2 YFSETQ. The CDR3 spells CASRVQATDTQYF. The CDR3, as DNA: TGCGCCAGCAGAGTGCAGGCCACAGATACGCAGTATTTT.

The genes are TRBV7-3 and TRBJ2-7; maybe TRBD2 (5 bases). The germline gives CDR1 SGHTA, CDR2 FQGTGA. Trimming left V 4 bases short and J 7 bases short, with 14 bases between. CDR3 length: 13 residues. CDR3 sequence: CASSSSPIAEQYF. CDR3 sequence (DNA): TGTGCCAGCAGCTCTAGCCCTATAGCGGAGCAGTACTTC.